A single sample gave rise to the 19 T cell receptor beta chains below, sequenced in a study of T-cell memory formation after mild COVID-19 (dated by TCRdb to about 2021). Libraries were built with 5' RACE. Data came from an Illumina NovaSeq 6000. The public reads were run again by TCRdb, first through fastp at Q25 and then through MiXCR, and only productive beta chains were kept. Rows merge per CDR3 protein into single entries with the most common DNA and genes. This sample is represented by 140,000 to 150,000 distinct CDR3 sequences; 15% to 20% of them were singletons. The top ten clonotypes cover 2% to 2.5% of the sample. The sequenced sample was PBMCs or a T cell subset sorted from them (not recorded which). The receptors here all came from an adult woman who had mild COVID-19 (a few samples of this study predate the infection). The sample titles of this study are shuffled in the database, so cell type and time point are left out; the donor was told from shared clones.

V gene TRBV20-1 combines with J gene TRBJ2-2, with D uncertain. V gave up 5 bases and J gave up 7 bases, with 11 bases separating them. This CDR3 contains 12 residues. The germline CDR1 and CDR2 sequences are DFQATT and SNEGSKA (reference sequence). The DNA of the CDR3 is TGCAGTGCTTCTGTCCGCAGCGGGGAGCTGTTTTTT. Encoded protein: CSASVRSGELFF.

This chain links TRBV20-1 with TRBJ1-5; D unresolved. The CDR3 consists of 12 residues. Germline V lookup: CDR1 DFQATT, CDR2 SNEGSKA (reference sequence). The V end lost 5 bases, the J end lost 2 bases, and 7 bases lay between the germline ends. CDR3 DNA: TGCAGTGCTGGCCCGGGCAATCAGCCCCAGCATTTT. It encodes CSAGPGNQPQHF.

The chain uses TRBV7-2 and TRBJ1-3, with D unresolved. Germline V CDR1 and CDR2: SGHTA, FQGNSA. V was shortened by 4 bases and J by 1 base, with 8 bases between the two germline ends. This CDR3 has 14 residues. The CDR3 region is CASSSTWSGNTIYF. CDR3 nucleotides: TGTGCCAGCAGCTCCACTTGGTCTGGAAACACCATATATTTT. The full variable domain, its missing parts supplied by reference TRBV7-2 and TRBJ1-3, is GAGVSQSPSNKVTEKGKDVELRCDPISGHTALYWYRQSLGQGLEFLIYFQGNSAPDKSGLPSDRFSAERTGGSVSTLTIQRTQQEDSAVYLCASSSTWSGNTIYFGEGSWLTVV.

This clonotype was detected only a few times. The rearrangement links TRBV5-1 to TRBJ2-2, with 11 bases matching TRBD2. Germline V gives CDR1 SGHRS, CDR2 YFSETQ. The junction had 4 bases not matched to a gene; V was cut back by 4 bases and J by 2 bases. This CDR3 contains 16 residues. The CDR3 here is CASSPLAGGNTGELFF. The CDR3 DNA reads as TGCGCCAGCAGCCCGCTAGCGGGGGGAAACACCGGGGAGCTGTTTTTT.

This CDR3 is CASSSRRGVRYNEQFF. DNA of the CDR3: TGTGCCAGCAGCTCCCGGAGGGGGGTGAGGTACAATGAGCAGTTCTTC. The J gene is TRBJ2-1, the V gene TRBV3-1; either TRBD1 or TRBD2 may fit D (6 bases each). Germline loops: CDR1 LGHDT, CDR2 YNNKEL (reference sequence). The length of the CDR3 is 16 residues. V lost 5 bases to trimming and J lost 4 bases, with 18 bases between them.

The chain recombines TRBV9 with TRBJ2-1; a weak D match, TRBD1 (5 bases). CDR3 length equals 16 residues. Trimming cost V 2 bases and J 6 bases, with 18 bases left between them. Germline CDR1 is SGDLS and CDR2 is YYNGEE. The CDR3 is CASSVGAGSEFNEQFF. The CDR3 DNA reads as TGTGCCAGCAGCGTCGGAGCAGGGTCAGAGTTCAATGAGCAGTTCTTC. The complete variable domain, with remaining parts taken from reference TRBV9 and TRBJ2-1, reads DSGVTQTPKHLITATGQRVTLRCSPRSGDLSVYWYQQSLDQGLQFLIQYYNGEERAKGNILERFSAQQFPDLHSELNLSSLELGDSALYFCASSVGAGSEFNEQFFGPGTRLTVL.

In this sample, this clonotype turned up a few times. The chain employs TRBV7-2 and TRBJ1-5; 7 nucleotides match TRBD1. V shed 6 bases and J 2 bases; nucleotides not matched to a gene: 7. CDR1 SGHTA and CDR2 FQGNSA come from the germline V gene. The CDR3 has 15 residues. The CDR3 reads CASSTRQGGNQPQHF. The CDR3 DNA reads TGTGCCAGCAGTACGAGACAGGGTGGCAATCAGCCCCAGCATTTT.

This clonotype was detected a few times. The rearrangement joins TRBV18 to TRBJ2-3, with D perhaps matching TRBD2 (6 bases). With 4 bases removed from V and 0 bases from J, the gap between germline ends came to 14 bases. Germline-derived CDR1 and CDR2 are KGHSH and LQKENI. CDR3 size: 16 residues. CDR3 sequence reads: CASSRSAEGSTDTQYF. As DNA, the CDR3 is TGTGCCAGCTCACGCAGCGCGGAGGGTAGCACAGATACGCAGTATTTT.

This clonotype was seen repeatedly, ten times or more. At one end the junction does not follow the germline gene, possibly because of a read error. The chain has TRBV5-1 and TRBJ2-7; D is unclear. Germline loops: CDR1 SGHRS, CDR2 YFSETQ. The CDR3 runs 11 residues. CDR3 sequence reads: CASSLEYEQYF. Here the CDR3 DNA reads TGTGCCAGCAGCTTAGAGTACGAGCAGTACTTC.

This clonotype has just a few counts. The rearrangement links TRBV20-1 to TRBJ1-1; D unclear. The CDR3 totals 14 residues. V was clipped by 3 bases and J by 5 bases, with 16 bases between them. Per the germline V gene, CDR1 is DFQATT and CDR2 is SNEGSKA (reference sequence). CDR3 DNA sequence: TGCAGTGCTAGCCCCTCGAGGCTCCGGACTGAAGCTTTCTTT. Amino acids: CSASPSRLRTEAFF.

The chain links TRBV3-1 to TRBJ2-5, with D possibly being TRBD1 or TRBD2 (5 bases each). CDR1 and CDR2 (germline): LGHDT, YNNKEL (reference sequence). Deletions cut 7 bases from V and 4 bases from J, with 13 bases between. CDR3 size: 13 residues. For the CDR3, the DNA is TGTGCCAGCACTTTCCTTGGGACAGAGACCCAGTACTTC. As protein: CASTFLGTETQYF.

This clonotype was counted only a few times. The V call is TRBV20-1, the J call TRBJ2-3; TRBD2 agrees at 8 bases. Germline CDR1 reads DFQATT; CDR2 reads SNEGSKA (reference sequence). Germline trimming cut 6 bases from V and 5 bases from J; bases unmatched to any gene: 10. The CDR3 has 14 amino acids. The CDR3 sequence: CSAPISGALDTQYF. The DNA of the CDR3 is TGCAGTGCCCCTATTAGCGGGGCATTAGATACGCAGTATTTT.

The V and J genes are TRBV9 and TRBJ2-1, with TRBD1 matching 9 bases. Germline CDR1 reads SGDLS; CDR2 reads YYNGEE. Trimming took 4 bases from V and 6 from J; bases not matched to a gene: 8. There are 15 residues in the CDR3. The CDR3 DNA reads TGTGCCAGCAGCACCGGGACAGGGAATTTCAATGAGCAGTTCTTC. Protein product: CASSTGTGNFNEQFF. Filled out from reference TRBV9 and TRBJ2-1, the complete variable domain reads DSGVTQTPKHLITATGQRVTLRCSPRSGDLSVYWYQQSLDQGLQFLIQYYNGEERAKGNILERFSAQQFPDLHSELNLSSLELGDSALYFCASSTGTGNFNEQFFGPGTRLTVL.

Only a few counts were recorded for this clonotype. This chain uses TRBV5-1 with TRBJ2-3; 10 bases agree with TRBD2. The germline CDR1 and CDR2 sequences are SGHRS and YFSETQ. The CDR3 contains 15 residues. V shed 9 bases, J shed 4 bases, and the junction held 11 bases outside the gene matches. CDR3: CATQMVAGGSDTQYF. CDR3 DNA: TGCGCCACCCAAATGGTAGCGGGAGGCTCAGATACGCAGTATTTT.

The J gene is TRBJ1-5, the V gene TRBV18, with 9 positions matching TRBD1. Losses at the gene ends were 6 bases for V and 3 bases for J; bases not matched to a gene: 9. This CDR3 spans 16 amino acids. Germline V lookup: CDR1 KGHSH, CDR2 LQKENI. This chain's CDR3 is CASSPIGTGNNQPQHF. The DNA of the CDR3 is TGTGCCAGCTCCCCGATCGGGACAGGGAACAATCAGCCCCAGCATTTT.

The sample holds a few counts of this clonotype. This rearrangement joins TRBV25-1 to TRBJ1-2; 9 nucleotides match TRBD1. Germline CDR1 reads MGHDK; CDR2 reads SYGVNS. Trimming removed 3 bases from V and 2 bases from J; junction bases left unmatched: 7. There are 16 residues in the CDR3. The CDR3 DNA follows: TGTGCCAGCAGTGAGCTGGACAGGGGAACAAACTATGGCTACACCTTC. Amino acids: CASSELDRGTNYGYTF.

CDR3 sequence (DNA): TGTGCCATCAGTGTGGGCGGGGGTCACTCCTACGAGCAGTACTTC. Protein sequence: CAISVGGGHSYEQYF. The V call is TRBV10-3, the J call TRBJ2-7; 7 nucleotides match TRBD2. This CDR3 is built from 15 residues. V trimming: 4 bases; J trimming: 0 bases; junction bases outside the gene matches: 6. CDR1 and CDR2 (germline): ENHRY, SYGVKD.

This clonotype was seen a handful of times. This sequence joins TRBV18 and TRBJ2-7; D is possibly TRBD2 (5 bases). CDR3 length: 15 residues. Per germline, CDR1 KGHSH and CDR2 LQKENI. The V gene lost 0 bases and the J gene lost 6 bases, with 15 bases spanning the gap. CDR3 in DNA: TGTGCCAGCTCACCACCTGGGTTGTCGGGATCCGAGCAGTACTTC. Amino acids: CASSPPGLSGSEQYF.

Notes on this clonotype: One end of the junction fails to match germline, which may point to a read error. The V gene is TRBV7-7, the J gene TRBJ2-1; D possibly corresponds to TRBD2 (6 bases). CDR3 length equals 15 residues. Germline-derived CDR1 and CDR2 are SSHAT and FNYEAQ (reference sequence). This CDR3 reads CASSSRGLGGNEQFF. For the CDR3, the DNA is TGTGCTAGCAGCTCGCGCGGGTTGGGAGGCAATGAGCAGTTCTTC. Variable domain in full (rest from reference TRBV7-7 and TRBJ2-1): GAGVSQSPRYKVTKRGQDVTLRCDPISSHATLYWYQQALGQGPEFLTYFNYEAQPDKSGLPSDRFSAERPEGSISTLTIQRTEQRDSAMYRCASSSRGLGGNEQFFGPGTRLTVL.